Listed below are T cell receptor beta chains from one sample, sequenced in a study of vaccination effects on CD4 cells after COVID-19. For these receptors, no antigen is known. Libraries were prepared by immunoSEQ multiplex PCR; TCRdb keeps only in-frame clonotypes and omits some of them. The sample consists of about 79,000 clones, approximately 74% of them appearing once. The specimen was CD4+ T cells from PBMCs cultured with HCoV-229E spike peptides, collected before COVID-19 vaccination. The receptors stem from a human donor who received a COVID-19 vaccine. Both conserved end residues are part of each CDR3. The D gene is left open where the match is weak. Size values are once, few and many counts, or a class for expanded clones, and some rows have none.

-	-	TRBV6-5	TRBJ2-5	CASSYRGQETQYF	TGTGCCAGCAGTTACAGGGGCCAAGAGACCCAGTACTTC
-	-	TRBV9	TRBJ1-2	CASSVPPGPVSGYTF	TGTGCCAGCAGCGTCCCCCCGGGGCCCGTGTCAGGCTACACCTTC
-	-	TRBV2	TRBJ1-2	CASSGDGTYGYTF	TGTGCCAGCAGCGGAGACGGGACATATGGCTACACCTTC
-	-	TRBV6-5	TRBJ2-1	CASNSQGYNEQFF	TGTGCCAGCAATTCTCAGGGTTACAATGAGCAGTTCTTC
TRBD1	-	TRBV7-2	TRBJ2-1	CASSLSPGGPYNEQFF	TGTGCCAGCAGCTTATCCCCAGGGGGACCCTACAATGAGCAGTTCTTC
TRBD1	once	TRBV15	TRBJ2-3	CATSRDGTGFSTQYF	TGTGCCACCAGCAGAGATGGGACAGGGTTTAGTACGCAGTATTTT
-	-	TRBV11-3	TRBJ2-3	CASSLDIADTQYF	TGTGCCAGCAGCTTAGATATAGCAGATACGCAGTATTTT
TRBD1	once	TRBV5-6	TRBJ2-3	CASSFRDRDADTQYF	TGTGCCAGCAGCTTCCGGGACAGGGATGCAGATACGCAGTATTTT
TRBD2	-	TRBV7-2	TRBJ2-5	CASSDRPLAGGETQYF	TGTGCCAGCAGCGACCGACCCCTAGCGGGGGGTGAGACCCAGTACTTC
-	-	TRBV3-1/TRBV3-2	TRBJ1-1	CASSPPGGTEAFF	TGTGCCAGCAGCCCACCTGGGGGCACTGAAGCTTTCTTT
TRBD1	-	TRBV2	TRBJ2-3	CATAAGTGTDTQYF	TGTGCCACCGCGGCCGGGACAGGCACAGATACGCAGTATTTT
-	few	TRBV2	TRBJ1-1	CASSAGQMNTEAFF	TGTGCCAGCAGCGCCGGACAGATGAACACTGAAGCTTTCTTT
-	-	TRBV5-1	TRBJ2-2	CASSLDWQGRAGELFF	TGCGCCAGCAGCTTGGATTGGCAGGGAAGGGCCGGGGAGCTGTTTTTT
-	medium-sized	TRBV6-5	TRBJ2-5	CASSNPLETQYF	TGTGCCAGCAGTAACCCCTTAGAGACCCAGTACTTC
TRBD1	-	TRBV6-5	TRBJ1-2	CASSPGQGGRGYTF	TGTGCCAGCAGTCCGGGACAGGGTGGCCGTGGCTACACCTTC
-	-	TRBV28	TRBJ1-2	CAISLSNVILYGYTF	TGTGCCATCAGTTTGAGTAACGTTATACTCTATGGCTACACCTTC
TRBD1	once	TRBV11-2	TRBJ2-4	CASSDYRVLRDRNIQYF	TGTGCCAGCAGCGACTACCGGGTCCTCAGGGACAGAAACATTCAGTACTTC
-	-	TRBV5-1	TRBJ2-3	CASSLEGVGTDTQYF	TGCGCCAGCAGCTTGGAAGGGGTAGGCACAGATACGCAGTATTTT
-	few	TRBV5-4	TRBJ1-2	CASSFGVSGYTF	TGTGCCAGCAGCTTCGGGGTTAGTGGCTACACCTTC
TRBD2	-	TRBV18	TRBJ2-3	CASSPYNQRGGTADTQYF	TGTGCCAGCTCACCTTACAACCAGCGGGGGGGGACTGCGGATACGCAGTATTTT
-	-	TRBV4-2	TRBJ1-4	CASSQDRGEANEKLFF	TGTGCCAGCAGCCAAGATCGGGGGGAGGCTAATGAAAAACTGTTTTTT
-	-	TRBV19	TRBJ1-1	CASSISPGLNTEAFF	TGTGCCAGTAGTATATCCCCTGGACTGAACACTGAAGCTTTCTTT
TRBD1	-	TRBV5-6	TRBJ2-3	CASRQETYRGVADTQYF	TGTGCCAGCAGACAAGAAACTTACAGGGGAGTGGCAGATACGCAGTATTTT
TRBD1	few	TRBV11-2	TRBJ1-1	CASSVDRGRGNTEAFF	TGTGCCAGCAGCGTGGACAGGGGGCGAGGGAACACTGAAGCTTTCTTT
-	-	TRBV5-4	TRBJ1-1	CASSLEGGTEAFF	TGTGCCAGCAGCTTGGAAGGTGGCACTGAAGCTTTCTTT
-	-	TRBV18	TRBJ2-2	CASSPQSGGPGELFF	TGTGCCAGCTCACCCCAGAGCGGCGGCCCCGGGGAGCTGTTTTTT
-	-	TRBV5-1	TRBJ2-3	CASSLRPDTTDTQYF	TGCGCCAGCAGCTTGAGGCCAGACACCACAGATACGCAGTATTTT
TRBD2	-	TRBV29-1	TRBJ2-1	CSVEGRGGRGEQFF	TGCAGCGTTGAGGGGCGGGGGGGCCGGGGTGAGCAGTTCTTC
TRBD1	once	TRBV10-3	TRBJ2-5	CATRGYIEETQYF	TGTGCCACCAGGGGGTATATTGAAGAGACCCAGTACTTC
-	-	TRBV30	TRBJ1-4	CAWSSSPTEATNEKLFF	TGTGCCTGGAGTTCTTCACCAACAGAGGCAACTAATGAAAAACTGTTTTTT
TRBD1	once	TRBV13	TRBJ2-4	CASSFRTGGSKNIQYF	TGTGCCAGCAGCTTCCGGACAGGGGGGTCCAAAAACATTCAGTACTTC
TRBD1	-	TRBV3-1/TRBV3-2	TRBJ2-5	CASSRTGVETQYF	TGTGCCAGCAGCAGGACAGGGGTCGAGACCCAGTACTTC
-	few	TRBV6-6	TRBJ1-6	CASTKPRDGSPLHF	TGTGCCAGCACCAAACCCAGGGATGGGTCACCCCTCCACTTT
TRBD1	few	TRBV10-2	TRBJ1-1	CASSRQGSNTEAFF	TGCGCCAGCAGTCGACAGGGATCAAACACTGAAGCTTTCTTT
-	-	TRBV5-4	TRBJ1-2	CASSPAGGYYGYTF	TGTGCCAGCAGCCCAGCGGGGGGTTACTATGGCTACACCTTC
-	-	TRBV5-1	TRBJ2-5	CASSLGQSLWETQYF	TGCGCCAGCAGCTTGGGACAGAGCTTATGGGAGACCCAGTACTTC
-	few	TRBV7-3	TRBJ2-2	CASSLLGQNTGELFF	TGTGCCAGCAGCTTACTGGGACAGAACACCGGGGAGCTGTTTTTT